This TCR beta chain stems from a study of T cell changes during pregnancy in multiple sclerosis. V lost 5 bases and J lost 0, with 13 bases in between. Germline CDR1 reads SGHNT; CDR2 reads YYREEE (reference sequence). There are 15 residues in the CDR3. Some clones are missing from TCRdb's copy, which holds only in-frame ones; the method was immunoSEQ multiplex PCR. The repertoire holds about 77,000 clones, with 90% to 95% as singletons. The chain couples TRBV5-4 to TRBJ2-3; TRBD2 is a possible D gene (7 bases). The sequence came from a female donor in good health, enrolled as a control in a pregnancy study. The sample consisted of peripheral blood, taken after pregnancy. The CDR3 DNA reads as TGTGCCAGCAGGAGGGGGGGCATGAGCACAGATACGCAGTATTTT. It codes for CASRRGGMSTDTQYF. Filled out from reference TRBV5-4 and TRBJ2-3, the complete variable domain reads ETGVTQSPTHLIKTRGQQVTLRCSSQSGHNTVSWYQQALGQGPQFIFQYYREEENGRGNFPPRFSGLQFPNYSSELNVNALELDDSALYLCASRRGGMSTDTQYFGPGTRLTVL.